The clone carrying this TCR beta chain has only a few counts. This record comes from a study of blood T cell repertoires in COVID-19. In the study overall: Italy, Spain and the United States were the sources of the convalescent and acute COVID-19 samples.

Participants were aged about 18 to 100 years from approximately 25 US areas. Each participant's cohort was designated according to participant-reported clinical history. Two negative PCRs, clearance, or symptom resolution were required of recovered Cohort 3 donors. This CDR3 region has 13 residues. Germline CDR1 is LNHDA and CDR2 is SQIVND (reference sequence). V lost 6 bases, J lost 4 bases, and 3 bases stayed unmatched. Method: immunoSEQ multiplex PCR; TCRdb's copy keeps in-frame clones and lacks some. The profile shows approximately 230,000 clones, around nine tenths of them singletons. This chain joins TRBV19 and TRBJ1-5; TRBD1 matches at 7 bases. This clonotype was obtained from a woman under 30 who had recovered from COVID-19. The material sequenced was PBMCs or T cells enriched from blood (not recorded which). The CDR3 coding sequence is TGTGCCAGTAGATCAGGGGGTAATCAGCCCCAGCATTTT. Its protein product is CASRSGGNQPQHF.